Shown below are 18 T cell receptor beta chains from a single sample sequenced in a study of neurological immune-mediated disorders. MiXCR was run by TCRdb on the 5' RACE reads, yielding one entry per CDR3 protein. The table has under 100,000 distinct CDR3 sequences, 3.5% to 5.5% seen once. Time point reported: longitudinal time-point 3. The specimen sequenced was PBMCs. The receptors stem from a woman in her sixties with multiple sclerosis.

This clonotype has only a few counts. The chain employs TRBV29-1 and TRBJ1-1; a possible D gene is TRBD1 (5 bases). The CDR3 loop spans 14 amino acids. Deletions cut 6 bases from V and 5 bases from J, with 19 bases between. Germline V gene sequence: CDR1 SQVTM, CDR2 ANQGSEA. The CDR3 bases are TGCAGCGTCGGGACTTCCGTAAGGAGGACTGAAGCTTTCTTT. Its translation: CSVGTSVRRTEAFF.

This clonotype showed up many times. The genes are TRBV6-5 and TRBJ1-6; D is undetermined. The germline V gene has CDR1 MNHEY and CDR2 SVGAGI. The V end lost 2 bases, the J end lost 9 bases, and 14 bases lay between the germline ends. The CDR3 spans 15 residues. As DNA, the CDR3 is TGTGCCAGCAGTTACGACCTAGGGTCTGGTTCACCCCTCCACTTT. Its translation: CASSYDLGSGSPLHF.

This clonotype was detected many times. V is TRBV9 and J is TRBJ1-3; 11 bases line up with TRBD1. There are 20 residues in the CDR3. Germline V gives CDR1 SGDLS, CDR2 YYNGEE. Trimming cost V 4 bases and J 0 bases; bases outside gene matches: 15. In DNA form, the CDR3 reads TGTGCCAGCAGCCCCACCTTGGACAGGGGGCCATTACTCTCTGGAAACACCATATATTTT. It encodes CASSPTLDRGPLLSGNTIYF.

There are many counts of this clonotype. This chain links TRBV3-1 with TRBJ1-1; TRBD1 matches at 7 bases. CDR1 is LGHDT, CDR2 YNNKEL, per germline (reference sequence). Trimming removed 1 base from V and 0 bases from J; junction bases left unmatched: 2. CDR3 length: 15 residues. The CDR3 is CASSQGTGMNTEAFF. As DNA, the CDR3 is TGTGCCAGCAGCCAAGGGACAGGAATGAACACTGAAGCTTTCTTT.

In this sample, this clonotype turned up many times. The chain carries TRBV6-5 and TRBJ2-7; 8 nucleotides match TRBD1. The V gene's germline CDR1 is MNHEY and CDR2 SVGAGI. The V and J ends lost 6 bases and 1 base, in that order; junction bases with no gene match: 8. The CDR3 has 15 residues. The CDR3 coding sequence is TGTGCCAGCAGCCCCGGACAGGGCCTGTCCTACGAGCAGTACTTC. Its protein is CASSPGQGLSYEQYF.

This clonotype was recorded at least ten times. CDR3 nucleotides: TGTGCCAGCCGGACCTACAATGAGCAGTTCTTC. This encodes CASRTYNEQFF. The V gene is TRBV6-2 or TRBV6-3, the J gene TRBJ2-1; D call uncertain. Trimming removed 8 bases from V and 2 bases from J, with 4 bases in between. Germline CDR1 reads MNHEY; CDR2 reads SVGEGT. This CDR3 region has 11 residues.

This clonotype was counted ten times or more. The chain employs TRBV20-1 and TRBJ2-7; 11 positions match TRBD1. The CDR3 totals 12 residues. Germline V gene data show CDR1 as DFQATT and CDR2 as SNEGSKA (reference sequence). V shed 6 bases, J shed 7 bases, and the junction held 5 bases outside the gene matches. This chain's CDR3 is CSAADRGLEQYF. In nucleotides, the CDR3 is TGCAGTGCGGCGGACAGGGGGCTTGAGCAGTACTTC.

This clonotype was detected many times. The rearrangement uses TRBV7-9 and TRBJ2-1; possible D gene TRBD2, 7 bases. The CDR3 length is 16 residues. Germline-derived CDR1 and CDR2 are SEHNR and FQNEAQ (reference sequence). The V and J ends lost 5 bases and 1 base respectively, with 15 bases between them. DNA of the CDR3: TGTGCCAGCAGCCCGCCTGGGAGGGGGTCCTACAATGAGCAGTTCTTC. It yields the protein CASSPPGRGSYNEQFF. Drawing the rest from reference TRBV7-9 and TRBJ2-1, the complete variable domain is DTGVSQNPRHKITKRGQNVTFRCDPISEHNRLYWYRQTLGQGPEFLTYFQNEAQLEKSRLLSDRFSAERPKGSFSTLEIQRTEQGDSAMYLCASSPPGRGSYNEQFFGPGTRLTVL.

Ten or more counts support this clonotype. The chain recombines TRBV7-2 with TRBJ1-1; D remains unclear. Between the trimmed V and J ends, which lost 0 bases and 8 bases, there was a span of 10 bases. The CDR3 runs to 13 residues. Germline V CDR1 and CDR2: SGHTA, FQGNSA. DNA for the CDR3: TGTGCCAGCAGCTTAGCCGGGAGAAGCGAAGCTTTCTTT. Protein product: CASSLAGRSEAFF. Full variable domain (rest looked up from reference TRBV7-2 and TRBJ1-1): GAGVSQSPSNKVTEKGKDVELRCDPISGHTALYWYRQSLGQGLEFLIYFQGNSAPDKSGLPSDRFSAERTGGSVSTLTIQRTQQEDSAVYLCASSLAGRSEAFFGQGTRLTVV.

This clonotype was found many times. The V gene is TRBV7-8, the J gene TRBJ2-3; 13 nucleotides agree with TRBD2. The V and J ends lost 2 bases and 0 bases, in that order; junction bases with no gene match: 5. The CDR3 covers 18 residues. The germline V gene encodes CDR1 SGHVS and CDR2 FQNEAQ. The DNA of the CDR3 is TGTGCCAGCAGCTTATTGACTAGCGGGGGGACTAGCACAGATACGCAGTATTTT. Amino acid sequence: CASSLLTSGGTSTDTQYF.

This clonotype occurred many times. This CDR3 is CSAREGVWYGYTF. The CDR3 DNA reads TGCAGTGCTAGGGAGGGGGTGTGGTATGGCTACACCTTC. The chain recombines TRBV20-1 with TRBJ1-2; tentative D call: TRBD1 (6 bases). The germline gives CDR1 DFQATT, CDR2 SNEGSKA (reference sequence). The CDR3 contains 13 residues. Trimming took off 3 bases at V and 5 bases at J, with 13 bases between the two ends.

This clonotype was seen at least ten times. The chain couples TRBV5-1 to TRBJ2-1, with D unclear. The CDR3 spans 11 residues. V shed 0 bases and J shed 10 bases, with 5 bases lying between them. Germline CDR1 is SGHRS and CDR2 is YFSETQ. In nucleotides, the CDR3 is TGCGCCAGCAGCTTGGGGCCCGAGCAGTTCTTC. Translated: CASSLGPEQFF.

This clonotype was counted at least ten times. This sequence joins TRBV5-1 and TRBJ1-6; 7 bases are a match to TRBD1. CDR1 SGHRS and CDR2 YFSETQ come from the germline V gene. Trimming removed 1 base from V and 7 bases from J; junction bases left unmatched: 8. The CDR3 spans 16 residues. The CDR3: CASSLKVAGGNSPLHF. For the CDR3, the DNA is TGCGCCAGCAGCTTGAAGGTCGCAGGGGGGAATTCACCCCTCCACTTT.

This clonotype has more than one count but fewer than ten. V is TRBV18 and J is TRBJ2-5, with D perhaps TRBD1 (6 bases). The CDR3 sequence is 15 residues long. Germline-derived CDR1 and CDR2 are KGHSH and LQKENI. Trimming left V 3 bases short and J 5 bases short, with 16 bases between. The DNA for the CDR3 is TGTGCCAGCTCACCCATAAATACAGGGCCGGAGACCCAGTACTTC. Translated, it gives CASSPINTGPETQYF.

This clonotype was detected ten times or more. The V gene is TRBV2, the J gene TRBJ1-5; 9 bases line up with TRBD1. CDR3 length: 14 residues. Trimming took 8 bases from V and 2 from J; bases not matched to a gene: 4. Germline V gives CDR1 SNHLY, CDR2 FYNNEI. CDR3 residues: CASSRDRGNQPQHF. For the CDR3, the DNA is TGTGCCAGCTCGAGGGACAGGGGCAATCAGCCCCAGCATTTT.

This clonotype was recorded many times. CDR3 amino acids: CSANKNHNEQFF. The CDR3 nucleotides are TGCAGTGCTAACAAAAATCACAATGAGCAGTTCTTC. J is TRBJ2-1 and V is TRBV20-1, with no clear D. This CDR3 spans 12 amino acids. Germline CDR1 DFQATT, CDR2 SNEGSKA (reference sequence). Trimming left V 4 bases short and J 5 bases short, with 9 bases between.

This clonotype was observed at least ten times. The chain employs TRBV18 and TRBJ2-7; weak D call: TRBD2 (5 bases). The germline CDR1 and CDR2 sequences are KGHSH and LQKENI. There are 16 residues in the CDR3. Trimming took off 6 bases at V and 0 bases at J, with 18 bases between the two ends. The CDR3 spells CASSPGWGVNSYEQYF. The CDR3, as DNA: TGTGCCAGCTCCCCGGGATGGGGAGTAAACTCCTACGAGCAGTACTTC.

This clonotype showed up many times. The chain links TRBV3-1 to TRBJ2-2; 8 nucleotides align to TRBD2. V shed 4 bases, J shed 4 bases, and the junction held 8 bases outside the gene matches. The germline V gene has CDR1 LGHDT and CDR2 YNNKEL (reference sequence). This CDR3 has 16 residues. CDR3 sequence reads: CASSPLSGAPTGELFF. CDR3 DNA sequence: TGTGCCAGCAGCCCCCTTAGCGGGGCCCCCACCGGGGAGCTGTTTTTT.